This T cell receptor (beta chain) was found in a study of shared clonotypes between healthy human individuals. V lost 5 bases and J 3 bases, leaving 10 bases between the germline ends. The CDR3 covers 13 residues. Germline CDR1 is LNHDA and CDR2 is SQIVND (reference sequence). The repertoire was sequenced with immunoSEQ multiplex PCR; TCRdb's copy has only in-frame clones and lacks some. The sample consists of roughly 2.5 million clones, 90% to 95% of them appearing once. The receptor was derived from a man in his late teens or twenties in good health. The V gene is TRBV19, the J gene TRBJ1-1; D possibly corresponds to TRBD1 (5 bases). Source material: naive CD4+ T cells sorted from blood. Stated subset: CD45RA+ positively selected. CDR3 bases: TGTGCCAGTAGTGAGGGGCAGCACACTGAAGCTTTCTTT. Protein: CASSEGQHTEAFF.